Below, one T cell receptor (beta chain) is given with its context. What it binds is unknown. The record originates from a study of beta chain features in type 1 diabetes. This CDR3 is built from 13 residues. CDR1 SNHLY and CDR2 FYNNEI come from the germline V gene. Trimming removed 1 base from V and 6 bases from J, with 7 bases in between. Findings of the study overall: When Type 1 diabetes patients were examined, their TCRB CDR3s proved moderately but significantly shorter in all four CD4+ subsets. Relative to healthy donors, patients appeared to have naive, central memory and Treg TCRB repertoires that were more similar.

Isolated RNA was reverse transcribed in full, so expressed TCRB transcripts were sequenced. Some clones are missing from TCRdb's copy, which holds only in-frame ones; the method was immunoSEQ multiplex PCR. Of 600,000 to 750,000 clones in the sample, around 11% are singletons; the top ten hold 0.095% to 0.15%. The chain links TRBV2 to TRBJ1-5; D is unresolved. Sequencing was carried out using naive CD4+ T cells from blood. The origin of this receptor is a man aged 25 to 45 with type 1 diabetes. The CDR3 here is CASSEGNSQPQHF. CDR3 nucleotides: TGTGCCAGCAGTGAAGGGAACAGTCAGCCCCAGCATTTT. The whole variable domain, remainder taken from reference TRBV2 and TRBJ1-5, is EPEVTQTPSHQVTQMGQEVILRCVPISNHLYFYWYRQILGQKVEFLVSFYNNEISEKSEIFDDQFSVERPDGSNFTLKIRSTKLEDSAMYFCASSEGNSQPQHFGDGTRLSIL.